Listed here are 3 T cell receptor beta chains from one sample, sequenced in a study of tumor and adjacent non-tumor tissue in lung cancer. No cell sorting was done before RNA was extracted from the tissue. Three rounds of nested PCR, following a modified ARM-PCR protocol, produced the TCRbeta library. Each CDR3 protein gets one entry after TCRdb re-called the multiplex PCR reads with MiXCR. In the table there are 120,000 or so distinct CDR3 sequences, about 66% of which are singletons. The sequenced material came from lung tumor tissue. These receptor sequences come from a young man with non-small cell lung cancer.

This clonotype has a count of ten or more. The chain couples TRBV4-1 to TRBJ2-3; TRBD2 agrees at 8 bases. The CDR3 loop spans 17 amino acids. Losses at the gene ends were 4 bases for V and 1 base for J; bases not matched to a gene: 10. From germline, CDR1 is MGHRA and CDR2 YSYEKL. In DNA form, the CDR3 reads TGCGCCAGCAGCCTCCGAACGGGGGGGCCAGGCACAGATACGCAGTATTTT. Residues: CASSLRTGGPGTDTQYF.

Concerning this clonotype: The conserved final phenylalanine or tryptophan is absent from the CDR3, which likely points to a read error. The rearrangement joins TRBV11-3 to TRBJ2-2; D is undetermined. The CDR3 contains 15 residues. Germline CDR1 reads SGHNT; CDR2 reads YENEEA. The DNA of the CDR3 is TGTGCCAGCAGCTTAGTGGCTGCGAACATCGGGGAGCTGTTTCTT. This sequence encodes CASSLVAANIGELFL.

As to this clonotype: One junction end disagrees with the germline gene, perhaps due to a read error. The rearrangement uses TRBV11-3 and TRBJ2-7, with D perhaps matching TRBD2 (6 bases). Germline V lookup: CDR1 SGHNT, CDR2 YENEEA. This CDR3 comprises 14 residues. The CDR3 loop reads CASTLAAGSYEQYF. The CDR3 coding sequence is TGCGCCAGCACCTTAGCGGCAGGCTCCTACGAGCAGTACTTC.